This passage covers 27 T cell receptor beta chains from one sample sequenced in a study of blood T cells in healthy people across ages. With a J-beta primer mix and a sample-barcoded 5' primer, a second PCR ran roughly 6 to 12 cycles. In TCRdb, the 5' RACE reads were re-called with MiXCR into one record per CDR3 protein. The data show about 580,000 distinct CDR3 sequences, with roughly 48% seen just once and approximately 25% held by the top ten. The sequenced sample was blood. The receptor set was obtained from an elderly man in good health.

Concerning this clonotype: One base away lies a much larger clone, so this may be a sequencing read error. This chain links TRBV6-5 with TRBJ2-1; D perhaps matches TRBD1 (5 bases). The CDR3 runs to 13 residues. V was shortened by 5 bases and J by 6 bases, with 11 bases between the two germline ends. The germline gives CDR1 MNHEY, CDR2 SVGAGI. In nucleotides, the CDR3 is TGTGCCAGCAGTGACGTGCAGGGCAATGAGCAGTTCTTC. This sequence encodes CASSDVQGNEQFF.

In DNA form, the CDR3 reads TGTGCCAGCTCACCAGAACAGTCCCTTACGGGGCAGTACTTC. Protein product: CASSPEQSLTGQYF. The chain uses TRBV18 and TRBJ2-4; D perhaps matches TRBD2 (5 bases). Germline V lookup: CDR1 KGHSH, CDR2 LQKENI. V lost 2 bases to trimming and J lost 13 bases, with 18 bases between them. This CDR3 region has 14 residues. Supplemented by reference TRBV18 and TRBJ2-4, the full variable domain reads NAGVMQNPRHLVRRRGQEARLRCSPMKGHSHVYWYRQLPEEGLKFMVYLQKENIIDESGMPKERFSAEFPKEGPSILRIQQVVRGDSAAYFCASSPEQSLTGQYFGAGTRLSVL.

This chain connects TRBV20-1 to TRBJ2-7, with D possibly being TRBD1 (5 bases). V dropped 2 bases and J dropped 3 bases, with 11 bases sitting between them. Germline CDR1 is DFQATT and CDR2 is SNEGSKA (reference sequence). The CDR3 is 13 residues long. CDR3 nucleotides: TGCAGTGCTAGAAAGGACACCTTCTACGAGCAGTACTTC. Protein sequence: CSARKDTFYEQYF.

This clonotype was counted ten times or more. The chain recombines TRBV6-6 with TRBJ1-5; D is ambiguous. Germline CDR1 and CDR2: MNHNY and SVGAGI (reference sequence). CDR3 length: 15 residues. Trimming removed 6 bases from V and 0 bases from J, with 12 bases in between. CDR3 region: CASSLSTASNQPQHF. The CDR3, as DNA: TGTGCCAGCAGCCTATCGACGGCTAGCAATCAGCCCCAGCATTTT.

This sequence joins TRBV29-1 and TRBJ2-1, with a possible D match to TRBD2 (7 bases). The CDR3 has 15 amino acids. Between the trimmed V and J ends, which lost 5 bases and 5 bases, there was a span of 19 bases. Germline CDR1 and CDR2: SQVTM and ANQGSEA. The CDR3 bases are TGCAGCGTTCTAGCGGTTTCAGGGGATAACAATGAGCAGTTCTTC. Translation gives CSVLAVSGDNNEQFF.

The V gene is TRBV7-2, the J gene TRBJ2-2, with D maybe TRBD2 (6 bases). The germline gives CDR1 SGHTA, CDR2 FQGNSA. This CDR3 has 15 amino acids. With 5 bases removed from V and 4 bases from J, the gap between germline ends came to 14 bases. CDR3 sequence (DNA): TGTGCCAGCAGCACAAGTGGGGGGACCACCGGGGAGCTGTTTTTT. Translation gives CASSTSGGTTGELFF.

The chain carries TRBV7-8 and TRBJ2-1; D perhaps matches TRBD2 (5 bases). The germline V gene has CDR1 SGHVS and CDR2 FQNEAQ. This CDR3 has 18 amino acids. The V gene lost 1 base and the J gene lost 0 bases, with 16 bases spanning the gap. Written as DNA, the CDR3 is TGTGCCAGCAGCTTAGGACCTCGGTCCGCGGGCTCCTACAATGAGCAGTTCTTC. Protein sequence: CASSLGPRSAGSYNEQFF.

This clonotype was detected many times. The chain is built from TRBV29-1 and TRBJ2-1; TRBD1 matches at 9 bases. The germline gives CDR1 SQVTM, CDR2 ANQGSEA. CDR3 length: 13 residues. V lost 6 bases and J lost 5; bases outside the gene matches: 5. CDR3 nucleotide sequence: TGCAGCGTCCTCGGGGACAGGGACAATGAGCAGTTCTTC. Protein product: CSVLGDRDNEQFF.

This sequence joins TRBV14 and TRBJ2-1; 15 bases are shared with TRBD2. The trim removed 5 bases at V and 12 bases at J, leaving 11 bases unmatched. This CDR3 spans 16 amino acids. Germline-derived CDR1 and CDR2 are SGHDN and FVKESK. In nucleotides, the CDR3 is TGTGCCAGCAGCATACTCTACCCGGGACTAGCGGGGGGGCAGTTCTTC. Its protein is CASSILYPGLAGGQFF.

CDR3 region: CASSLVEGRTYEQYF. CDR3 DNA: TGTGCCAGCAGCTTAGTTGAGGGCCGGACCTACGAGCAGTACTTC. The chain joins TRBV7-2 to TRBJ2-7; weak D call: TRBD2 (5 bases). V was clipped by 1 base and J by 2 bases, with 12 bases between them. The length of the CDR3 is 15 residues. Germline CDR1 and CDR2: SGHTA and FQGNSA. Full variable domain (remainder filled in from reference TRBV7-2 and TRBJ2-7): GAGVSQSPSNKVTEKGKDVELRCDPISGHTALYWYRQSLGQGLEFLIYFQGNSAPDKSGLPSDRFSAERTGGSVSTLTIQRTQQEDSAVYLCASSLVEGRTYEQYFGPGTRLTVT.

This clonotype has ten or more counts. The CDR3 protein is CASSPEGLPTIEQFF. CDR3 nucleotide sequence: TGCGCCAGCAGTCCTGAAGGGCTCCCTACGATTGAGCAGTTCTTC. The chain recombines TRBV5-1 with TRBJ2-1; D uncertain. Deletions cut 5 bases from V and 9 bases from J, with 21 bases between. Germline V CDR1 and CDR2: SGHRS, YFSETQ. This CDR3 has 15 residues.

The genes are TRBV7-2 and TRBJ1-1; D uncertain. The CDR3 is 14 residues long. Germline CDR1 is SGHTA and CDR2 is FQGNSA. Trimming removed 1 base from V and 3 bases from J, with 9 bases in between. CDR3 sequence: CASSLGGRDTEAFF. The DNA of the CDR3 is TGTGCCAGCAGCTTAGGAGGGAGGGACACTGAAGCTTTCTTT.

V usage is TRBV3-1 and J usage is TRBJ2-7, with D maybe TRBD2 (8 bases). With 1 base removed from V and 2 bases from J, the gap between germline ends came to 15 bases. The CDR3 contains 16 residues. Germline loops: CDR1 LGHDT, CDR2 YNNKEL (reference sequence). The CDR3 spells CASSQGLAGQTYEQYF. Written as DNA, the CDR3 is TGTGCCAGCAGCCAAGGGTTAGCGGGACAGACCTACGAGCAGTACTTC.

The rearrangement uses TRBV7-2 and TRBJ1-2, with 7 bases matching TRBD1. The germline V gene has CDR1 SGHTA and CDR2 FQGNSA. The ends lost 5 bases at V and 3 bases at J; junction bases unmatched: 9. The CDR3 spans 15 residues. The CDR3 sequence is CASSPLTGNDYGYTF. CDR3 sequence (DNA): TGTGCCAGCAGCCCCCTGACAGGGAATGACTATGGCTACACCTTC.

Of note for this clonotype: A much larger clone differs from this one at a single base, so this may be a read error. The rearrangement uses TRBV27 and TRBJ1-1; TRBD1 agrees at 10 bases. The CDR3 is 14 amino acids. CDR1 is MNHEY, CDR2 SMNVEV, per germline (reference sequence). J lost 5 bases, V lost 6 bases, and 6 bases had no gene match. CDR3 loop: CASRHDRGPTEAFF. CDR3 sequence (DNA): TGTGCCAGCAGACATGACAGGGGGCCTACTGAAGCTTTCTTT.

On this clonotype itself: A much larger clone is a single base away; this may be a read error. The chain couples TRBV2 to TRBJ2-5; 12 nucleotides align to TRBD2. The germline V gene encodes CDR1 SNHLY and CDR2 FYNNEI. The CDR3 contains 16 residues. The chain's CDR3 is CAGSGGLAGRGETQYF. CDR3 in DNA: TGTGCCGGCAGTGGTGGACTAGCGGGGAGGGGAGAGACCCAGTACTTC.

The CDR3 sequence: CASSRSRQGTWETQYF. Here the CDR3 DNA reads TGTGCCAGCAGTCGTTCCCGACAGGGAACCTGGGAGACCCAGTACTTC. The J gene is TRBJ2-5, the V gene TRBV6-6; TRBD1 matches at 7 bases. The CDR3 consists of 16 residues. The germline gives CDR1 MNHNY, CDR2 SVGAGI (reference sequence). The V gene end was trimmed by 5 bases and the J gene end by 5 bases; junction bases not matched to a gene: 14.

This clonotype was seen only a few times. The CDR3 sequence: CASSAVRDRDLYF. The DNA for the CDR3 is TGTGCCAGCAGCGCAGTCCGGGACAGGGACTTGTACTTC. V and J are TRBV11-2 and TRBJ2-7, with 9 bases matching TRBD1. Trimming cost V 5 bases and J 12 bases; bases outside gene matches: 11. CDR1 and CDR2 from the germline V gene are SGHAT and FQNNGV. CDR3 length equals 13 residues.

This clonotype was seen more than once but under ten times. This chain joins TRBV12-3 or TRBV12-4 and TRBJ2-1, with D perhaps matching TRBD1 or TRBD2 (5 bases each). Trimming shortened V by 10 bases and J by 3 bases, and 13 bases separated the two germline ends. CDR3 size: 13 residues. The DNA of the CDR3 is TGTGCCACCAGGGACGGGGACTACAATGAGCAGTTCTTC. Protein sequence: CATRDGDYNEQFF.

CDR3 region: CASSLWDRGRGGYTF. DNA for the CDR3: TGTGCCAGCAGCCTCTGGGACAGGGGAAGGGGTGGCTACACCTTC. This chain joins TRBV3-1 and TRBJ1-2, with 10 nucleotides matching TRBD1. The CDR3 has 15 amino acids. Germline loops: CDR1 LGHDT, CDR2 YNNKEL (reference sequence). Trimming removed 4 bases from V and 7 bases from J; junction bases left unmatched: 9.

In regard to this clonotype: A much bigger clone sits one base away, suggesting this may be a read error. This chain connects TRBV9 to TRBJ2-7; no reliable D call. The CDR3 sequence is 14 residues long. Germline lookup yields CDR1 SGDLS and CDR2 YYNGEE. This CDR3 reads CTSSVDSGTYEQYF. The CDR3 DNA reads as TGTACCAGCAGCGTAGACTCAGGAACCTACGAGCAGTACTTC.

The J gene is TRBJ2-3, the V gene TRBV3-1, with 11 nucleotides matching TRBD1. Germline CDR1 LGHDT, CDR2 YNNKEL (reference sequence). After removal of 3 bases from V and 6 bases from J, the junction contained 5 bases not matched to a gene. The length of the CDR3 is 15 residues. The CDR3 spells CASSQGQGGRDTQYF. The CDR3 DNA is TGTGCCAGCAGCCAGGGACAGGGGGGAAGGGATACGCAGTATTTT.

On this clonotype: One end of the junction fails to match germline, which may point to a read error. The V and J genes are TRBV20-1 and TRBJ2-1; 12 bases are a match to TRBD2. The germline V gene encodes CDR1 DFQATT and CDR2 SNEGSKA (reference sequence). The CDR3 length is 14 residues. The CDR3 reads CGANLAGGLNEQFF. CDR3 nucleotide sequence: TGCGGTGCTAACCTAGCGGGAGGGCTCAATGAGCAGTTCTTC.

The chain combines TRBV20-1 with TRBJ2-7; 11 bases map to TRBD1. The germline V gene has CDR1 DFQATT and CDR2 SNEGSKA (reference sequence). V trimming: 0 bases; J trimming: 5 bases; junction bases outside the gene matches: 12. The CDR3 has 17 residues. The CDR3 region has the DNA TGCAGTGCTAGAGATCCCGGGACAGGGGGATTTTTCAACGAGCAGTACTTC. As protein: CSARDPGTGGFFNEQYF.

This clonotype was seen a handful of times. The V call is TRBV7-2, the J call TRBJ2-7; 8 bases agree with TRBD1. The DNA end favors TRBJ2-5, so the J call may be wrong. The V gene's germline CDR1 is SGHTA and CDR2 FQGNSA. The CDR3 runs to 16 residues. Here the CDR3 DNA reads TGTGCCAGCAGACAAAGGGGCGCAGGGGGCTTGAAGACCCAGTACTTC. This codes for CASRQRGAGGLKTQYF.

The chain uses TRBV20-1 and TRBJ2-1; D gene ambiguous. Germline V gene sequence: CDR1 DFQATT, CDR2 SNEGSKA (reference sequence). The CDR3 contains 14 residues. V was clipped by 3 bases and J by 4 bases, with 13 bases between them. CDR3 nucleotide sequence: TGCAGTGCTAGTCGACGAGGTGGGTACAATGAGCAGTTCTTC. It specifies CSASRRGGYNEQFF.

This clonotype was counted a single time. With a much larger clone just one base away, this may be a read error. The rearrangement joins TRBV4-1 to TRBJ2-1; D assignment may be TRBD1 or TRBD2 (5 bases each). V was cut by 2 bases and J by 5 bases, with 16 bases left in between. The CDR3 extends over 16 amino acids. Germline lookup yields CDR1 MGHRA and CDR2 YSYEKL. The CDR3 region has the DNA TGCGCCAGCAGCCAACTTCGGGACCGGCCCCACAATGAGCAGTTCTTC. This codes for CASSQLRDRPHNEQFF.